Each of the 25 T cell receptor beta chains below was sequenced from the same sample in a study of a mutant IDH1 vaccine in newly diagnosed glioma. These receptors lack a known antigen. As to time point: week 35, safety follow-up. Each dose of the vaccine consisted of 300 ug of mutant IDH1 20-mer peptide, with topical imiquimod. Profiled with immunoSEQ multiplex PCR; TCRdb holds only in-frame clones, not every one. The data contain tens of thousands of clones, 81% of them singletons. The sample in question was PBMCs, obtained from a glioma patient whose treatment included an IDH1 peptide vaccine. These receptor sequences come from a man aged 25 to 45 with glioma.

CDR3: CASSPTGDSTDTQYF. The CDR3 DNA is TGTGCCAGCAGTCCGACAGGGGATAGCACAGATACGCAGTATTTT. V usage is TRBV6-5 and J usage is TRBJ2-3, with 8 bases that match TRBD1. The CDR3 runs 15 residues. Trimming took 5 bases from V and 0 from J; bases not matched to a gene: 4. The germline V gene encodes CDR1 MNHEY and CDR2 SVGAGI.

The chain joins TRBV27 to TRBJ2-7; TRBD2 matches 9 bases. CDR1 is MNHEY, CDR2 SMNVEV, per germline (reference sequence). V shed 4 bases, J shed 3 bases, and the junction held 7 bases outside the gene matches. The CDR3 is made up of 15 amino acids. The CDR3 DNA sequence: TGTGCCAGCAGTTCTATAGCGGGAGTTTACTACGAGCAGTACTTC. Translation gives CASSSIAGVYYEQYF.

The chain joins TRBV5-1 to TRBJ2-7; TRBD2 matches 7 bases. With V trimmed by 3 bases and J by 4 bases, 7 bases remained unmatched. This CDR3 has 14 amino acids. Germline CDR1 is SGHRS and CDR2 is YFSETQ. As DNA, the CDR3 is TGCGCCAGCAGCTCTTCTAGCGGAACTTACGAGCAGTACTTC. It specifies CASSSSSGTYEQYF.

This chain links TRBV6-5 with TRBJ2-5; D is unresolved. Germline V gives CDR1 MNHEY, CDR2 SVGAGI. Trimming cost V 6 bases and J 3 bases, with 8 bases left between them. The CDR3 is made up of 12 amino acids. The CDR3 nucleotides are TGTGCCAGCAGAGCGTCAGAAGAGACCCAGTACTTC. Translating it yields CASRASEETQYF.

This chain links TRBV27 with TRBJ1-1; D is undetermined. The CDR3 is 14 residues long. Germline V gives CDR1 MNHEY, CDR2 SMNVEV (reference sequence). V lost 5 bases and J 0 bases, leaving 10 bases between the germline ends. The CDR3 DNA reads TGTGCCAGCAGTACCGGGTACATGAACACTGAAGCTTTCTTT. Residues: CASSTGYMNTEAFF.

The rearrangement joins TRBV27 to TRBJ1-1; 7 positions match TRBD1. The CDR3 contains 15 residues. J was trimmed by 2 bases and V by 8 bases; bases with no gene match: 11. Germline V gives CDR1 MNHEY, CDR2 SMNVEV (reference sequence). CDR3 bases: TGTGCCAGCTATTCGTTTGGGACAGCCAACACTGAAGCTTTCTTT. Amino acid sequence: CASYSFGTANTEAFF.

The chain joins TRBV5-1 to TRBJ2-6; 7 bases map to TRBD2. Germline V lookup: CDR1 SGHRS, CDR2 YFSETQ. Trimming removed 3 bases from V and 0 bases from J; junction bases left unmatched: 3. The CDR3 has 16 residues. The CDR3 reads CASSSAGPSGANVLTF. DNA for the CDR3: TGCGCCAGCAGCTCAGCGGGGCCCTCTGGGGCCAACGTCCTGACTTTC.

The sample holds a few counts of this clone. The chain recombines TRBV10-3 with TRBJ1-2; TRBD1 is a possible D gene (6 bases). The CDR3 runs 14 residues. V was cut by 2 bases and J by 3 bases, with 10 bases left in between. CDR1 is ENHRY, CDR2 SYGVKD, per germline. Here the CDR3 DNA reads TGTGCCATCAGTGAGGGACAGTGGGACTATGGCTACACCTTC. It encodes CAISEGQWDYGYTF.

This chain uses TRBV4-1 with TRBJ2-5, with 10 bases fitting TRBD2. The ends lost 6 bases at V and 5 bases at J; junction bases unmatched: 12. The CDR3 is made up of 16 amino acids. Germline lookup yields CDR1 MGHRA and CDR2 YSYEKL. CDR3 sequence (DNA): TGCGCCAGCAGTATCATGATAGCGGGAGGTTTGGAGACCCAGTACTTC. It specifies CASSIMIAGGLETQYF.

This clone was counted a few times. The chain employs TRBV28 and TRBJ1-1, with D hard to call. Germline CDR1 MDHEN, CDR2 SYDVKM. The V and J ends lost 6 bases and 6 bases respectively, with 8 bases between them. The CDR3 is 11 residues long. CDR3 nucleotides: TGTGCCAGCAGCCTTGGGGCTGAAGCTTTCTTT. Its translation is CASSLGAEAFF.

The chain has TRBV9 and TRBJ2-5; 12 nucleotides line up with TRBD2. The CDR3 covers 16 residues. V gave up 0 bases and J gave up 5 bases; unmatched junction bases: 5. Germline loops: CDR1 SGDLS, CDR2 YYNGEE. CDR3 DNA: TGTGCCAGCAGCGTAGGACTAGCGGGAGTCTACGAGACCCAGTACTTC. Amino acid sequence: CASSVGLAGVYETQYF. The full variable domain, rest sourced from reference TRBV9 and TRBJ2-5, is DSGVTQTPKHLITATGQRVTLRCSPRSGDLSVYWYQQSLDQGLQFLIQYYNGEERAKGNILERFSAQQFPDLHSELNLSSLELGDSALYFCASSVGLAGVYETQYFGPGTRLLVL.

V gene TRBV5-1 combines with J gene TRBJ1-5; tentative D call: TRBD1 (6 bases). Trimming took off 5 bases at V and 0 bases at J, with 12 bases between the two ends. Germline-derived CDR1 and CDR2 are SGHRS and YFSETQ. CDR3 length: 15 amino acids. The CDR3 sequence: CASSRSGASNQPQHF. CDR3 DNA sequence: TGCGCCAGCAGTAGGTCGGGGGCTAGCAATCAGCCCCAGCATTTT.

This clone was seen only once. This chain links TRBV10-1 with TRBJ1-3; D is uncertain. CDR3 length: 15 residues. The germline V gene has CDR1 WNHNN and CDR2 SYGVQD (reference sequence). V was pared by 3 bases and J by 1 base, with 10 bases between. CDR3 residues: CASSEEGGSGNTIYF. The CDR3 coding sequence is TGCGCCAGCAGTGAAGAGGGAGGATCTGGAAACACCATATATTTT.

About this clone itself: A junction boundary mismatches the germline segment, possibly from a read error. V gene TRBV30 combines with J gene TRBJ1-5; tentative D call: TRBD1 (5 bases). Germline values: CDR1 GTSNPN, CDR2 SVGIG (reference sequence). The CDR3 is 12 residues long. The CDR3 coding sequence is TGTGCATGGAAGGGGATCAATCAGCCCCAGCATTTT. It codes for CAWKGINQPQHF.

V and J are TRBV2 and TRBJ2-5; TRBD2 aligns across 8 bases. The CDR3 is 14 amino acids. V dropped 7 bases and J dropped 1; count of bases not matched to a gene: 5. Germline V CDR1 and CDR2: SNHLY, FYNNEI. The CDR3: CASTPGGTQETQYF. DNA of the CDR3: TGTGCCAGCACCCCGGGAGGGACCCAAGAGACCCAGTACTTC.

The chain links TRBV27 to TRBJ1-2; 7 nucleotides agree with TRBD1. The germline V gene encodes CDR1 MNHEY and CDR2 SMNVEV (reference sequence). The J segment lost 5 bases and the V segment lost 2 bases, leaving 2 bases of the junction unmatched. The CDR3 loop spans 13 amino acids. DNA for the CDR3: TGTGCCAGCAGTTTAGACAGGGAGTATGGCTACACCTTC. This gives the protein CASSLDREYGYTF.

V and J are TRBV2 and TRBJ2-7; no firm D call. V was trimmed by 0 bases and J by 0 bases, leaving 15 bases between them. Germline loops: CDR1 SNHLY, CDR2 FYNNEI. CDR3 size: 17 residues. The CDR3 region is CASSEAIAAGVSYEQYF. In DNA form, the CDR3 reads TGTGCCAGCAGTGAAGCGATAGCTGCAGGCGTCTCCTACGAGCAGTACTTC.

This chain joins TRBV2 and TRBJ2-7; no clear D gene. This CDR3 comprises 14 residues. Germline V gives CDR1 SNHLY, CDR2 FYNNEI. V lost 6 bases and J lost 0, with 12 bases in between. The CDR3 DNA sequence: TGTGCCAGCAGCCCCGTGAGGAGCTCCTACGAGCAGTACTTC. Its protein product is CASSPVRSSYEQYF.

The rearrangement links TRBV19 to TRBJ2-1; maybe TRBD2 (6 bases). V lost 0 bases and J lost 2, with 11 bases in between. The CDR3 runs 16 residues. CDR1 is LNHDA, CDR2 SQIVND, per germline (reference sequence). CDR3 in amino acids: CASSIDPRRAYNEQFF. The CDR3 DNA is TGTGCCAGTAGTATAGATCCCCGGAGGGCCTACAATGAGCAGTTCTTC.

This clone was found once. V gene TRBV7-2 combines with J gene TRBJ1-1; 8 bases match TRBD1. The CDR3 is 19 residues long. Germline lookup yields CDR1 SGHTA and CDR2 FQGNSA. Trimming cost V 6 bases and J 1 base; bases outside gene matches: 19. CDR3: CASSIRGGSDRARNTEAFF. CDR3 nucleotide sequence: TGTGCCAGCAGTATTAGAGGGGGGTCGGACAGGGCACGGAACACTGAAGCTTTCTTT.

The V and J genes are TRBV5-1 and TRBJ1-1, with a possible D match to TRBD1 (6 bases). The V gene's germline CDR1 is SGHRS and CDR2 YFSETQ. The V end lost 3 bases, the J end lost 3 bases, and 18 bases lay between the germline ends. CDR3 length: 16 amino acids. The chain's CDR3 is CASSSSTGLRDTEAFF. DNA for the CDR3: TGCGCCAGCAGCTCAAGTACAGGGTTGAGGGACACTGAAGCTTTCTTT.

This clone occurred a few times. J is TRBJ1-1 and V is TRBV2; the D gene is possibly TRBD1 (5 bases). The V gene lost 5 bases and the J gene lost 3 bases, with 10 bases spanning the gap. CDR1 and CDR2 (germline): SNHLY, FYNNEI. This CDR3 comprises 13 residues. CDR3 in DNA: TGTGCCAGCAGTCCCTCGGGGGACACTGAAGCTTTCTTT. Encoded protein: CASSPSGDTEAFF.

The V and J genes are TRBV11-2 and TRBJ2-7, with TRBD2 matching over 7 bases. The CDR3 has 13 residues. With V trimmed by 8 bases and J by 7 bases, 11 bases remained unmatched. Germline lookup yields CDR1 SGHAT and CDR2 FQNNGV. This CDR3 is CASVPGGSLEQYF. The CDR3 DNA follows: TGTGCCAGCGTACCGGGAGGCTCTTTGGAGCAGTACTTC.

This rearrangement joins TRBV6-1 to TRBJ2-1, with 8 bases identical to TRBD2. CDR3 length: 16 residues. V shed 1 base and J 7 bases; nucleotides not matched to a gene: 9. Germline V gives CDR1 MNHNS, CDR2 SASEGT. The CDR3 protein is CASSEDPSGSGNEQFF. In DNA, the CDR3 is TGTGCCAGCAGTGAAGATCCCAGCGGGAGTGGAAATGAGCAGTTCTTC.

The chain carries TRBV19 and TRBJ2-1; TRBD2 might be the D (6 bases). CDR1 is LNHDA, CDR2 SQIVND, per germline (reference sequence). CDR3 length equals 14 residues. Trimming removed 2 bases from V and 5 bases from J, with 10 bases in between. The CDR3 region has the DNA TGTGCCAGTAGTATAAGCGGGCCGGACAATGAGCAGTTCTTC. Translating gives CASSISGPDNEQFF.